The sequence of this T cell receptor beta chain was determined in a study of blood T cell repertoires in COVID-19. In the study overall: COVID-19 samples from acute and convalescent phases originated in the United States, Italy and Spain. Sources were T cells, B-cell-depleted T cells, or PBMCs; the material itself was cDNA or gDNA.

The CDR3 contains 17 residues. Germline CDR1 SGDLS, CDR2 YYNGEE. V dropped 0 bases and J dropped 4 bases, with 18 bases sitting between them. As originally analysed: Counts of nucleated cells, estimated from reference gene primer amplification, were obtained. The repertoire was sequenced with immunoSEQ multiplex PCR; TCRdb's copy has only in-frame clones and lacks some. The V and J calls and clone size were taken over from that table, and D and trimming were inferred from the DNA. The sample lists some 78,000 clones; 65% to 85% were seen once. The chain joins TRBV9 to TRBJ2-3; perhaps TRBD1 as D (6 bases). The sample consisted of peripheral blood. This TCR was sampled from a man aged 55 to 70 with active or convalescent COVID-19. The CDR3 here is CASSVEGRGKNADTQYF. DNA of the CDR3: TGTGCCAGCAGCGTAGAGGGCAGGGGTAAAAACGCAGATACGCAGTATTTT.